This T cell receptor beta chain was identified in a study of Graves' ophthalmopathy and Graves' hyperthyroidism. Of note for this clonotype: Its specificity is unknown.

RNA transcripts provided the template for amplifying TCR beta CDR3 regions. An opening RT-PCR round employed HTBI primers and preceded a second-round multiplex PCR. TCRdb redid the calling of the multiplex PCR reads with MiXCR, one entry per CDR3 protein. The table has 500,000 to 800,000 distinct CDR3 sequences, about two fifths seen once; the top ten hold about 3.3%. Clinicians diagnosed using symptoms, serum thyroxine, TRAb, thyroid ultrasound and orbital computed tomography. Germline V gene sequence: CDR1 MGHDK, CDR2 SYGVNS. Trimming left V 8 bases short and J 4 bases short, with 17 bases between. This CDR3 contains 14 residues. Study-level findings and limits: Blood was where most expanded thyroid clonotypes above 0.001 frequency also turned up. For separating ophthalmopathy from stable hyperthyroidism, a 13-signature model gave under 90% sensitivity and roughly 83% specificity.

The chain employs TRBV25-1 and TRBJ2-5; tentatively, D is TRBD1 (5 bases). This receptor was taken from an adult man with Graves' ophthalmopathy. The sequenced sample was peripheral blood. The CDR3 DNA reads as TGTGCCAGCTCACCAAGGGGCAGTCCAGAGACCCAGTACTTC. Translation: CASSPRGSPETQYF.